This T cell receptor (beta chain) was recorded in a study of cytomegalovirus exposure and HLA in healthy donors. As for the donors, each was a healthy bone marrow donor. On this clone: No antigen is known for it.

Overall study findings and caveats: The listing of some 170 TCR beta chains classed them as cytomegalovirus-associated.

Amplification used 60 Vbeta primers and 13 Jbeta primers. The method was immunoSEQ multiplex PCR; TCRdb's version includes in-frame clones alone and lacks a portion of them. The sample has about 96,000 clones; around 74% are singletons. The germline gives CDR1 LNHNV, CDR2 YYDKDF (reference sequence). CDR3 length: 16 residues. V was trimmed by 1 base and J by 0 bases, leaving 10 bases between them. This chain uses TRBV15 with TRBJ1-5; tentatively, D is TRBD1 (6 bases). This TCR derives from a woman aged 70 to 79 in good health and CMV-seropositive. The sequencing input was PBMCs. The CDR3 coding sequence is TGTGCCACCAGCAGAGTAGGGACACATAGCAATCAGCCCCAGCATTTT. Translating it yields CATSRVGTHSNQPQHF.